Shown below are 15 T cell receptor beta chains from a single sample sequenced in a study of beta chain features in type 1 diabetes. All of the isolated RNA was reverse transcribed, so expressed TCRB transcripts were sequenced. Profiled with immunoSEQ multiplex PCR; TCRdb holds only in-frame clones, not every one. The repertoire holds about 230,000 clones, with around 10% as singletons. Sequencing used naive CD4+ T cells from blood. The receptors here all came from a young woman in good health.

In its sample, this clone was seen a few times. The chain employs TRBV6-1 and TRBJ2-7; D may be TRBD1 (5 bases). V was shortened by 2 bases and J by 7 bases, with 12 bases between the two germline ends. This CDR3 spans 13 amino acids. Per germline, CDR1 MNHNS and CDR2 SASEGT. The CDR3 is CASSEQGLGEQYF. As DNA, the CDR3 is TGTGCCAGCAGTGAACAGGGCTTGGGGGAGCAGTACTTC.

Only a few counts were recorded for this clone. This chain links TRBV4-2 with TRBJ2-3; 10 bases map to TRBD2. The germline CDR1 and CDR2 sequences are LGHNA and YNFKEQ. The CDR3 totals 18 residues. V was clipped by 0 bases and J by 2 bases; unmatched bases: 8. DNA for the CDR3: TGTGCCAGCAGCCAAGAATCGGCACTAGCGGGACTCACAGATACGCAGTATTTT. It yields the protein CASSQESALAGLTDTQYF.

This clone came up a few times. This rearrangement joins TRBV30 to TRBJ1-1; no clear D gene. V lost 4 bases, J lost 4 bases, and 16 bases lay in between. This CDR3 has 14 amino acids. The germline V gene has CDR1 GTSNPN and CDR2 SVGIG (reference sequence). The CDR3 DNA is TGTGCCTGGACTCTCCGCCCGGTCGGCACTGAAGCTTTCTTT. It yields the protein CAWTLRPVGTEAFF.

The genes are TRBV5-1 and TRBJ1-1, with 8 nucleotides matching TRBD1. The CDR3 has 16 amino acids. V dropped 1 base and J dropped 4; count of bases not matched to a gene: 9. Per the germline V gene, CDR1 is SGHRS and CDR2 is YFSETQ. CDR3 protein: CASSLMTGVMGTEAFF. CDR3 sequence (DNA): TGCGCCAGCAGCTTGATGACAGGGGTGATGGGCACTGAAGCTTTCTTT.

A few counts support this clone. The gene calls are TRBV2 and TRBJ1-5; perhaps TRBD1 as D (5 bases). From germline, CDR1 is SNHLY and CDR2 FYNNEI. Trimming removed 3 bases from V and 9 bases from J, with 12 bases in between. The CDR3 covers 13 residues. CDR3 protein: CASSEGPPGPQHF. In DNA, the CDR3 is TGTGCCAGCAGTGAGGGGCCCCCTGGGCCCCAGCATTTT.

J is TRBJ1-4 and V is TRBV30, with D possibly TRBD1 on 6 matching bases. V lost 2 bases and J 5 bases, leaving 18 bases between the germline ends. The CDR3 totals 16 residues. The germline V gene has CDR1 GTSNPN and CDR2 SVGIG (reference sequence). In DNA form, the CDR3 reads TGTGCCTGGAGTCAGGGGCCTGTCTCCGTAAATGAAAAACTGTTTTTT. Translation gives CAWSQGPVSVNEKLFF.

This chain joins TRBV19 and TRBJ2-2, with 9 positions matching TRBD2. V lost 5 bases, J lost 5 bases, and 9 bases stayed unmatched. Germline assignment: CDR1 LNHDA and CDR2 SQIVND (reference sequence). This CDR3 region has 16 residues. Here the CDR3 reads CASSARLAVGTGELFF. The CDR3 DNA reads as TGTGCCAGTAGTGCAAGACTAGCGGTAGGAACCGGGGAGCTGTTTTTT. Full variable domain (rest looked up from reference TRBV19 and TRBJ2-2): DGGITQSPKYLFRKEGQNVTLSCEQNLNHDAMYWYRQDPGQGLRLIYYSQIVNDFQKGDIAEGYSVSREKKESFPLTVTSAQKNPTAFYLCASSARLAVGTGELFFGEGSRLTVL.

The V gene is TRBV27, the J gene TRBJ2-7; D is perhaps TRBD1 (6 bases). Germline lookup yields CDR1 MNHEY and CDR2 SMNVEV (reference sequence). Trimming shortened V by 5 bases and J by 2 bases, and 16 bases separated the two germline ends. This CDR3 is 15 amino acids long. The CDR3 sequence is CASSERTVVPYEQYF. The CDR3 nucleotides are TGTGCCAGCAGTGAGAGGACAGTAGTACCCTACGAGCAGTACTTC.

V is TRBV15 and J is TRBJ2-5; D is perhaps TRBD2 (6 bases). This CDR3 has 14 amino acids. V shed 5 bases and J shed 2 bases, with 12 bases lying between them. Germline CDR1 is LNHNV and CDR2 is YYDKDF (reference sequence). The CDR3 sequence is CATSRPGVQETQYF. In DNA form, the CDR3 reads TGTGCCACCAGCCGCCCGGGGGTTCAAGAGACCCAGTACTTC.

V and J are TRBV5-4 and TRBJ2-3; 7 bases align to TRBD1. After removal of 4 bases from V and 1 base from J, the junction contained 12 bases not matched to a gene. The CDR3 runs to 17 residues. Germline V gives CDR1 SGHNT, CDR2 YYREEE (reference sequence). CDR3 sequence (DNA): TGTGCCAGCAGCAGACCGGGACAGCCGGTCGGCACAGATACGCAGTATTTT. Its protein product is CASSRPGQPVGTDTQYF.

This clone was seen repeatedly, ten times or more. J is TRBJ2-4 and V is TRBV30; D is possibly TRBD1 (6 bases). Germline values: CDR1 GTSNPN, CDR2 SVGIG (reference sequence). V was cut by 2 bases and J by 7 bases, with 12 bases left in between. CDR3 length: 13 residues. The chain's CDR3 is CAWSRKGENIQYF. The CDR3, as DNA: TGTGCCTGGAGTCGAAAGGGGGAGAACATTCAGTACTTC.

The chain employs TRBV30 and TRBJ1-1; D call uncertain. CDR3 length equals 13 residues. Germline CDR1 is GTSNPN and CDR2 is SVGIG (reference sequence). V lost 4 bases and J lost 0, with 9 bases in between. CDR3 in amino acids: CAWNFGMNTEAFF. The DNA of the CDR3 is TGTGCCTGGAATTTCGGGATGAACACTGAAGCTTTCTTT.

This clone was seen more than once but under ten times. The same CDR3 arises from other DNA sequences in this sample as well. The chain combines TRBV7-2 with TRBJ2-7, with D possibly being TRBD1 (5 bases). The CDR3 loop spans 12 amino acids. Germline-derived CDR1 and CDR2 are SGHTA and FQGNSA. Deletions cut 2 bases from V and 3 bases from J, with 5 bases between. The CDR3 spells CASSLQGYEQYF. The CDR3 DNA sequence: TGTGCCAGCAGCTTACAGGGCTACGAGCAGTACTTC.

This clone was counted a few times. The CDR3 loop reads CASSELRTGDYEQYF. CDR3 in DNA: TGTGCCAGCAGTGAATTGAGGACAGGGGATTACGAGCAGTACTTC. The chain carries TRBV6-1 and TRBJ2-7, with 9 bases aligning to TRBD1. V lost 2 bases and J lost 4; bases outside the gene matches: 6. The germline CDR1 and CDR2 sequences are MNHNS and SASEGT. The CDR3 sequence is 15 residues long.

This clone was found a few times. The rearrangement uses TRBV5-1 and TRBJ1-2; no reliable D call. The germline CDR1 and CDR2 sequences are SGHRS and YFSETQ. Trimming shortened V by 0 bases and J by 4 bases, and 10 bases separated the two germline ends. CDR3 length: 14 amino acids. This CDR3 reads CASSLGGSGYGYTF. CDR3 bases: TGCGCCAGCAGCTTGGGCGGGTCCGGCTATGGCTACACCTTC.